This TCR beta chain was observed in a study of control samples from healthy donors and cancer patients. Germline loops: CDR1 MNHEY, CDR2 SMNVEV (reference sequence). The CDR3 extends over 13 amino acids. Trimming removed 4 bases from V and 2 bases from J, with 6 bases in between. Libraries were prepared by immunoSEQ multiplex PCR; TCRdb keeps only in-frame clonotypes and omits some of them. The table includes 150,000 to 200,000 clones, around nine tenths detected once. This clonotype was obtained from a young man in good health. The sequencing input was blood. The chain combines TRBV27 with TRBJ1-5, with TRBD1 as a possible D gene (5 bases). In nucleotides, the CDR3 is TGTGCCAGCAGTTGGGGGGGCAATCAGCCCCAGCATTTT. Translating it yields CASSWGGNQPQHF.